This T cell receptor (beta chain) is from a study of T cells in localized non-small cell lung cancer. Note on this clone: Its antigen is undetermined.

The study, taken as a whole, reports: In adjacent lung, a median about 54 of the top 100 tumor clones were found. Higher blood T cell density tracked longer overall survival. Heterogeneity stays possible, as sequencing covered only one tumor region.

The data were produced by immunoSEQ multiplex PCR, yet TCRdb's version contains in-frame clones alone and is incomplete. Of roughly 25,000 clones listed, 88% were seen once; the top ten hold around 6%. This specimen consisted of PBMCs, obtained before any cancer treatment. This TCR came from a man aged 40 to 69 with stage II lung adenocarcinoma.

CDR3 nucleotides: TGTGCCAGCAGTGCGACAGGGAACTCCTACGAGCAGTACTTC. Translation gives CASSATGNSYEQYF. The chain uses TRBV9 and TRBJ2-7; 7 nucleotides line up with TRBD1. Germline values: CDR1 SGDLS, CDR2 YYNGEE. This CDR3 comprises 14 residues. The V segment lost 5 bases and the J segment 0 bases; nucleotides outside the gene matches: 5.